The 21 T cell receptor beta chains below were found in one sample sequenced in a study of identical twins. A single record per CDR3 protein comes from TCRdb applying MiXCR to the 5' RACE reads. The sample carries some 790,000 distinct CDR3 sequences, 15% to 20% recorded once. The same sample was also used in a study of T cells expressing NK-cell markers.

Sample: PBMCs. All receptors come from a young woman in good health.

The chain is built from TRBV12-3 or TRBV12-4 and TRBJ1-5; D is unresolved. The V end was cut by 7 bases, the J end by 4 bases, with 17 bases between. The CDR3 covers 15 residues. The CDR3 reads CASKSGPLENQPQHF. For the CDR3, the DNA is TGTGCCAGCAAGAGTGGGCCCCTAGAGAATCAGCCCCAGCATTTT.

This clonotype was detected only once. V is TRBV12-5 and J is TRBJ2-1; TRBD2 agrees at 10 bases. V was clipped by 5 bases and J by 6 bases; unmatched bases: 7. The CDR3 totals 15 residues. The germline V gene encodes CDR1 LGHNT and CDR2 FRNRAP. The CDR3: CASGLGLAGVNEQFF. CDR3 DNA: TGTGCTAGTGGTCTTGGGCTAGCGGGGGTCAATGAGCAGTTCTTC.

A note on this clonotype: The final CDR3 position lacks the conserved phenylalanine or tryptophan, pointing to a likely read error. The DNA is left out, because the CDR3 cannot be placed on it with certainty; the CDR3 is given as TCRdb lists it. This chain joins TRBV20-1 and TRBJ2-1; the D call TRBD2 from the table was never checked on the DNA. With termini counted, the CDR3 has 10 amino acids. In germline, CDR1 is DFQATT, CDR2 SNEGSKA (reference sequence). This chain's CDR3 is CSAATRPSLL.

The sample holds a few counts of this clonotype. The CDR3 loop reads CASSLTREAFF. The DNA of the CDR3 is TGTGCCAGCAGTTTAACCCGTGAAGCTTTCTTT. The J gene is TRBJ1-1, the V gene TRBV12-3 or TRBV12-4; D not resolved. V lost 2 bases to trimming and J lost 7 bases, with 5 bases between them. This CDR3 has 11 residues.

The chain links TRBV20-1 to TRBJ2-3, with D hard to call. CDR3 length equals 15 residues. Trimming left V 2 bases short and J 0 bases short, with 12 bases between. Germline CDR1 reads DFQATT; CDR2 reads SNEGSKA (reference sequence). CDR3 in amino acids: CSARKDLASTDTQYF. In DNA, the CDR3 is TGCAGTGCTAGAAAGGATTTAGCTAGCACAGATACGCAGTATTTT.

This clonotype was counted a few times. This chain joins TRBV27 and TRBJ2-1; TRBD2 matches 11 bases. V lost 7 bases, J lost 8 bases, and 10 bases stayed unmatched. The germline CDR1 and CDR2 sequences are MNHEY and SMNVEV (reference sequence). The length of the CDR3 is 15 residues. This chain's CDR3 is CASTLVGLAGYEQFF. The CDR3 nucleotides are TGTGCCAGCACCCTGGTCGGACTAGCGGGTTATGAGCAGTTCTTC.

V usage is TRBV6-5 and J usage is TRBJ2-7; TRBD1 aligns across 7 bases. The germline CDR1 and CDR2 sequences are MNHEY and SVGAGI. CDR3 size: 14 residues. Trimming took 2 bases from V and 4 from J; bases not matched to a gene: 5. CDR3 sequence: CASSYGDSSYEQYF. The CDR3 DNA is TGTGCCAGCAGTTACGGGGACAGTTCGTACGAGCAGTACTTC.

The chain recombines TRBV20-1 with TRBJ2-1, with a weak D call TRBD2 (5 bases). Per the germline V gene, CDR1 is DFQATT and CDR2 is SNEGSKA (reference sequence). The CDR3 totals 13 residues. V lost 4 bases and J lost 5, with 12 bases in between. CDR3 DNA: TGCAGTGCTACAGGACTCCGACACAATGAGCAGTTCTTC. Protein sequence: CSATGLRHNEQFF.

The chain employs TRBV27 and TRBJ2-5; D unclear. The CDR3 loop spans 14 amino acids. Germline assignment: CDR1 MNHEY and CDR2 SMNVEV (reference sequence). The ends were cut back, 3 bases at V and 4 bases at J, with 12 bases in the middle. CDR3 loop: CASSFYRSAETQYF. The CDR3, as DNA: TGTGCCAGCAGTTTTTATCGGAGCGCAGAGACCCAGTACTTC.

The V call is TRBV12-3 or TRBV12-4, the J call TRBJ2-1, with D unresolved. V dropped 1 base and J dropped 3 bases, with 7 bases sitting between them. CDR3 size: 14 residues. The CDR3 DNA follows: TGTGCCAGCAGTTTAGGACTTTTCTACAATGAGCAGTTCTTC. Amino acid sequence: CASSLGLFYNEQFF.

V is TRBV6-5 and J is TRBJ1-2, with D unclear. Germline V gene lookup returns CDR1 MNHEY and CDR2 SVGAGI. V gave up 0 bases and J gave up 6 bases, with 14 bases separating them. The CDR3 sequence is 15 residues long. The chain's CDR3 is CASSYSPGRRDGYTF. Here the CDR3 DNA reads TGTGCCAGCAGTTACTCCCCCGGCAGGAGAGATGGCTACACCTTC.

This clonotype was recorded at least ten times. This chain uses TRBV6-5 with TRBJ1-3; no clear D gene. Germline CDR1 reads MNHEY; CDR2 reads SVGAGI. V was pared by 4 bases and J by 2 bases, with 9 bases between. CDR3 length: 14 residues. The CDR3 region is CASSSGEAGNTIYF. The CDR3 nucleotides are TGTGCCAGCAGTTCCGGGGAGGCTGGAAACACCATATATTTT.

Worth noting for this clonotype: A junction boundary mismatches the germline segment, possibly from a read error. The V gene is TRBV27, the J gene TRBJ2-1; 11 nucleotides agree with TRBD2. Germline CDR1 reads MNHEY; CDR2 reads SMNVEV (reference sequence). This CDR3 spans 17 amino acids. CDR3: CASGLLAGALSYNEQFF. The CDR3 DNA sequence: TGTGCCAGCGGTTTACTAGCGGGGGCCCTCTCCTACAATGAGCAGTTCTTC.

This sequence joins TRBV7-3 and TRBJ2-7; D might be TRBD1 (5 bases). Trimming removed 3 bases at V and 7 bases at J, with 13 bases between. This CDR3 is built from 13 residues. Germline CDR1 SGHTA, CDR2 FQGTGA. DNA of the CDR3: TGTGCCAGCAGCTTCGACGCAGGGTGGGAGCAGTACTTC. It yields the protein CASSFDAGWEQYF.

This clonotype has a handful of counts. The chain uses TRBV20-1 and TRBJ2-4; tentatively, D is TRBD2 (5 bases). Germline V gene sequence: CDR1 DFQATT, CDR2 SNEGSKA (reference sequence). V shed 3 bases and J shed 0 bases, with 9 bases lying between them. There are 14 residues in the CDR3. The chain's CDR3 is CSASSGLAKNIQYF. CDR3 bases: TGCAGTGCTAGTTCGGGGTTAGCCAAAAACATTCAGTACTTC.

The genes are TRBV12-3 or TRBV12-4 and TRBJ2-7, with a possible D match to TRBD1 (6 bases). The CDR3 spans 13 residues. V was shortened by 6 bases and J by 11 bases, with 20 bases between the two germline ends. The CDR3 is CASSPGHRPYKYF. The CDR3 DNA is TGTGCCAGCAGCCCGGGACACCGCCCCTATAAGTACTTC.

This clonotype was seen many times. The chain couples TRBV12-3 or TRBV12-4 to TRBJ1-2, with D possibly matching TRBD1 (6 bases). Trimming pared 1 base from V and 4 bases from J, leaving 10 bases between. CDR3 length: 14 residues. CDR3 region: CASSLGQGPYGYTF. CDR3 sequence (DNA): TGTGCCAGCAGTTTAGGGCAGGGGCCCTATGGCTACACCTTC.

The sample holds a few counts of this clonotype. The chain links TRBV3-1 to TRBJ2-4, with 8 positions matching TRBD2. From germline, CDR1 is LGHDT and CDR2 YNNKEL (reference sequence). The CDR3 has 16 amino acids. The ends lost 5 bases at V and 1 base at J; junction bases unmatched: 7. The CDR3 here is CASSTTGGPAKNIQYF. CDR3 coding DNA: TGTGCCAGCAGCACTACGGGGGGGCCCGCCAAAAACATTCAGTACTTC.

This clonotype has just a few counts. The chain links TRBV12-3 or TRBV12-4 to TRBJ1-2, with TRBD1 identical over 9 bases. This CDR3 has 14 amino acids. With V trimmed by 5 bases and J by 7 bases, 8 bases remained unmatched. In DNA form, the CDR3 reads TGTGCCAGCAGTCCGGGACAGGGTGTATCTGGCTACACCTTC. Its protein is CASSPGQGVSGYTF.

The chain links TRBV27 to TRBJ2-7; TRBD2 aligns across 11 bases. Looked up from germline, CDR1 is MNHEY and CDR2 is SMNVEV (reference sequence). V was clipped by 5 bases and J by 6 bases; unmatched bases: 6. This CDR3 contains 14 residues. CDR3 amino acids: CASSPLAGEGEQYF. The CDR3, as DNA: TGTGCCAGCAGTCCACTAGCGGGAGAGGGCGAGCAGTACTTC.

The CDR3 sequence: CASSTGTGGEKLFF. The CDR3 DNA follows: TGTGCCAGCAGTACCGGGACAGGGGGTGAAAAACTGTTTTTT. The gene calls are TRBV12-3 or TRBV12-4 and TRBJ1-4; 11 bases are shared with TRBD1. The trim removed 5 bases at V and 7 bases at J, leaving 3 bases unmatched. The CDR3 contains 14 residues.